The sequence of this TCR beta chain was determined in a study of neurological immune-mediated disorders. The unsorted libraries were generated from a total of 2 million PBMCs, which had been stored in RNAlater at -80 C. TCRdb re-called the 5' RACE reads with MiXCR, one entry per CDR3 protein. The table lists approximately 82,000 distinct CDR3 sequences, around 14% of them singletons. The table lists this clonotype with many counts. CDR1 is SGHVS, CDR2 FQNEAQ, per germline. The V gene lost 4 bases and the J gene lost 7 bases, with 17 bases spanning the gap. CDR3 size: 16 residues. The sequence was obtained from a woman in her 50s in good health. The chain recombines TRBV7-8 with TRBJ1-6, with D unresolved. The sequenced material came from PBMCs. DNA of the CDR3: TGTGCCAGCAGCTCCGTTAGGTTCCCAAAGAATTCACCCCTCCACTTT. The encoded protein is CASSSVRFPKNSPLHF. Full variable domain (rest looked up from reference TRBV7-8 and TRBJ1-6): GAGVSQSPRYKVAKRGQDVALRCDPISGHVSLFWYQQALGQGPEFLTYFQNEAQLDKSGLPSDRFFAERPEGSVSTLKIQRTQQEDSAVYLCASSSVRFPKNSPLHFGNGTRLTVT.